This T cell receptor beta chain was recorded in a study of T cell changes during pregnancy in multiple sclerosis. Sequencing was performed with immunoSEQ multiplex PCR; in TCRdb, only in-frame clones are kept and a portion is missing. The profile shows 100,000 or so clones, 85% to 95% of them singletons. This clone was recorded once. V dropped 3 bases and J dropped 5; count of bases not matched to a gene: 9. CDR1 SGHRS and CDR2 YFSETQ come from the germline V gene. The CDR3 covers 15 residues. The chain couples TRBV5-1 to TRBJ2-7; 9 bases map to TRBD1. The TCR comes from a female donor with multiple sclerosis, enrolled in a pregnancy study. The material sequenced was peripheral blood, taken in the third trimester of pregnancy. In nucleotides, the CDR3 is TGCGCCAGCAGCTCCGTATACAGGGGGCGCCACGAGCAGTACTTC. As protein: CASSSVYRGRHEQYF.